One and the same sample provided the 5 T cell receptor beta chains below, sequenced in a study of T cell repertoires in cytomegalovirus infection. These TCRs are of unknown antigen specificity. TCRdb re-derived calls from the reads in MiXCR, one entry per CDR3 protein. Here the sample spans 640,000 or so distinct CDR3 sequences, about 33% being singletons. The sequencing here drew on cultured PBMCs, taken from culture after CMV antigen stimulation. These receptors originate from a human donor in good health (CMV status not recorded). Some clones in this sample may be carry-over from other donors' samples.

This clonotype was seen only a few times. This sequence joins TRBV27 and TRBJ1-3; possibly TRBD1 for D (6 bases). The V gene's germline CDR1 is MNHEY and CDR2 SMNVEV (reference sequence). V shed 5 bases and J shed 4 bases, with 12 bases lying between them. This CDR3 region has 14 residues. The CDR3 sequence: CASSTRGFGNTIYF. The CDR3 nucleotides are TGTGCCAGCAGTACCAGGGGATTCGGAAACACCATATATTTT.

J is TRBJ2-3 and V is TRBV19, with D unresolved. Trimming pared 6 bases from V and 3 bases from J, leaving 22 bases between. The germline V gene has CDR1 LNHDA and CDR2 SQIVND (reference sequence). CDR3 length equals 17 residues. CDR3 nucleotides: TGTGCCAGTAGCGACCACAAATCCAGGAGTTTTACAGATACGCAGTATTTT. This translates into CASSDHKSRSFTDTQYF.

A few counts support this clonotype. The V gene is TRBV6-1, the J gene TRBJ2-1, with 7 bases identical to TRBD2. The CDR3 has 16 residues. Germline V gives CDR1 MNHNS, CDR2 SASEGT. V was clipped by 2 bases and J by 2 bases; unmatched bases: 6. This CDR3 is CASSETGLVPYNEQFF. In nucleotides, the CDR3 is TGTGCCAGCAGTGAAACTGGACTAGTGCCCTACAATGAGCAGTTCTTC.

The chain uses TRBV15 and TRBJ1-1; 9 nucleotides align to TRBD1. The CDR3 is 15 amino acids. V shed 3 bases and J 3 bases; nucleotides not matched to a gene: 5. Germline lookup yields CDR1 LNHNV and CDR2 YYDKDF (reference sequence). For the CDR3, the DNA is TGTGCCACCAGCAGTGGGGACAGGGAAGACACTGAAGCTTTCTTT. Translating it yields CATSSGDREDTEAFF.

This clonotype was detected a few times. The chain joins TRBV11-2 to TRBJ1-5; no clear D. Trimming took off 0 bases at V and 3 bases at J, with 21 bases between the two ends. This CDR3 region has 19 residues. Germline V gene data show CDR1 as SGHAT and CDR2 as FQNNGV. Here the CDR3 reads CASSLDEESVLVYNQPQHF. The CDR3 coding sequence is TGTGCCAGCAGCTTAGATGAAGAGTCGGTACTGGTGTACAATCAGCCCCAGCATTTT. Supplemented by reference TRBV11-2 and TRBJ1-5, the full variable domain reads EAGVAQSPRYKIIEKRQSVAFWCNPISGHATLYWYQQILGQGPKLLIQFQNNGVVDDSQLPKDRFSAERLKGVDSTLKIQPAKLEDSAVYLCASSLDEESVLVYNQPQHFGDGTRLSIL.